The 23 T cell receptor beta chains below come from one sample, sequenced in a study of blood T cell repertoires in COVID-19. Assay used: immunoSEQ multiplex PCR; TCRdb lists only in-frame clones, some missing. The data hold 200,000 to 250,000 clones, with roughly four fifths observed a single time. Sequenced: peripheral blood. All receptors derive from a woman of 80 years or more with acute or convalescent COVID-19.

This clone came up a few times. The CDR3: CASSKGTGQYEQYF. DNA of the CDR3: TGTGCCAGCTCAAAAGGGACAGGACAGTACGAGCAGTACTTC. This chain links TRBV18 with TRBJ2-7; 8 bases fit TRBD1. This CDR3 is 14 amino acids long. Trimming removed 5 bases from V and 4 bases from J; junction bases left unmatched: 7. Germline V gene sequence: CDR1 KGHSH, CDR2 LQKENI.

Of note for this clone: The same CDR3 arises from other DNA sequences in this sample as well. The chain recombines TRBV30 with TRBJ2-5, with D maybe TRBD2 (5 bases). With 3 bases removed from V and 1 base from J, the gap between germline ends came to 9 bases. This CDR3 is built from 13 residues. The germline V gene encodes CDR1 GTSNPN and CDR2 SVGIG (reference sequence). The chain's CDR3 is CAWRSGRQETQYF. CDR3 bases: TGTGCCTGGAGAAGCGGTCGCCAAGAGACCCAGTACTTC.

J is TRBJ2-3 and V is TRBV5-1; 10 bases are a match to TRBD1. The CDR3 length is 16 residues. Germline V gene data show CDR1 as SGHRS and CDR2 as YFSETQ. The V segment lost 3 bases and the J segment 6 bases; nucleotides outside the gene matches: 10. CDR3 protein: CASSWGDRGSRDTQYF. The CDR3 DNA sequence: TGCGCCAGCAGCTGGGGGGACAGGGGATCTCGGGATACGCAGTATTTT.

The chain couples TRBV28 to TRBJ2-3, with 9 bases aligning to TRBD1. This CDR3 has 15 amino acids. CDR1 is MDHEN, CDR2 SYDVKM, per germline. The trim removed 6 bases at V and 4 bases at J, leaving 8 bases unmatched. CDR3 sequence (DNA): TGTGCCAGCAGCCACCGGACAGGGGTTTCAGATACGCAGTATTTT. Translating it yields CASSHRTGVSDTQYF.

The chain employs TRBV5-6 and TRBJ2-7; D may be TRBD1 (6 bases). V was cut by 4 bases and J by 6 bases, with 11 bases left in between. The CDR3 spans 12 residues. Germline loops: CDR1 SGHDT, CDR2 YYEEEE. CDR3 residues: CASSPDRSEQYF. CDR3 DNA: TGTGCCAGCAGCCCTGACAGGAGCGAGCAGTACTTC.

This rearrangement joins TRBV7-9 to TRBJ1-6, with a weak D call TRBD1 (6 bases). The germline gives CDR1 SEHNR, CDR2 FQNEAQ (reference sequence). Between the trimmed V and J ends, which lost 4 bases and 0 bases, there was a span of 10 bases. The CDR3 totals 16 residues. As DNA, the CDR3 is TGTGCCAGCAGCTCCGGGACACGCTCCTATAATTCACCCCTCCACTTT. It is translated as CASSSGTRSYNSPLHF.

J is TRBJ1-2 and V is TRBV6-1; tentatively, D is TRBD1 (5 bases). The CDR3 covers 15 residues. Germline assignment: CDR1 MNHNS and CDR2 SASEGT. V dropped 1 base and J dropped 4 bases, with 13 bases sitting between them. The CDR3 protein is CASSEVMGPPYGYTF. The CDR3 DNA reads TGTGCCAGCAGTGAAGTAATGGGGCCCCCCTATGGCTACACCTTC.

The chain has TRBV3-1 (or the pseudogene TRBV3-2) and TRBJ2-7, with D maybe TRBD2 (6 bases). The germline gives CDR1 LGHDT, CDR2 YNNKEL (reference sequence). CDR3 length: 15 amino acids. Trimming pared 3 bases from V and 0 bases from J, leaving 12 bases between. The CDR3 reads CASSQGGLSSYEQYF. The CDR3 DNA sequence: TGTGCCAGCAGCCAGGGAGGCCTGAGCTCCTACGAGCAGTACTTC.

The CDR3 region has the DNA TGTGCCAGCAGCGTTCGGGGTCAGACAGATACGCAGTATTTT. It yields the protein CASSVRGQTDTQYF. This sequence joins TRBV9 and TRBJ2-3, with D perhaps TRBD2 (5 bases). CDR3 size: 14 residues. Trimming pared 2 bases from V and 3 bases from J, leaving 10 bases between. Germline V gene lookup returns CDR1 SGDLS and CDR2 YYNGEE.

V gene TRBV2 combines with J gene TRBJ2-7, with TRBD2 identical over 12 bases. CDR1 is SNHLY and CDR2 is FYNNEI in the germline V gene. With V trimmed by 5 bases and J by 5 bases, 1 base remained unmatched. The CDR3 extends over 13 amino acids. The CDR3 loop is CASSRLAGDEQYF. CDR3 nucleotides: TGTGCCAGCAGTCGACTAGCGGGAGACGAGCAGTACTTC.

The chain couples TRBV7-2 to TRBJ2-1; 9 bases match TRBD2. Germline assignment: CDR1 SGHTA and CDR2 FQGNSA. The V and J ends lost 4 bases and 5 bases, in that order; junction bases with no gene match: 12. This CDR3 contains 17 residues. The CDR3: CASSSLSVAGVHNEQFF. The CDR3, as DNA: TGTGCCAGCAGCTCCCTGAGCGTAGCGGGGGTTCACAATGAGCAGTTCTTC.

The gene calls are TRBV10-1 and TRBJ2-2; D is possibly TRBD2 (6 bases). Germline lookup yields CDR1 WNHNN and CDR2 SYGVQD (reference sequence). V was cut by 7 bases and J by 1 base, with 16 bases left in between. This CDR3 region has 16 residues. In nucleotides, the CDR3 is TGCGCCAGCACCCCCCCCGCGGGATTGAACACCGGGGAGCTGTTTTTT. This codes for CASTPPAGLNTGELFF.

This clone was observed a few times. The V call is TRBV6-5, the J call TRBJ1-2; 10 bases line up with TRBD1. The ends lost 6 bases at V and 7 bases at J; junction bases unmatched: 5. The CDR3 has 13 amino acids. CDR1 MNHEY and CDR2 SVGAGI come from the germline V gene. The CDR3 DNA reads TGTGCCAGCAGGGGGACAGGGGAAGGTGGCTACACCTTC. This gives the protein CASRGTGEGGYTF.

This clone was counted only a few times. V usage is TRBV19 and J usage is TRBJ1-5; tentatively, D is TRBD1 (6 bases). Germline V gene lookup returns CDR1 LNHDA and CDR2 SQIVND (reference sequence). Deletions cut 8 bases from V and 2 bases from J, with 10 bases between. The CDR3 has 13 amino acids. CDR3 sequence: CASSTGGNQPQHF. The CDR3, as DNA: TGTGCCAGTTCGACAGGAGGCAATCAGCCCCAGCATTTT.

The genes are TRBV18 and TRBJ2-2; 7 bases are a match to TRBD2. V dropped 3 bases and J dropped 1; count of bases not matched to a gene: 8. The germline V gene encodes CDR1 KGHSH and CDR2 LQKENI. This CDR3 region has 17 residues. The CDR3 loop is CASSPLMAGVNTGELFF. The DNA for the CDR3 is TGTGCCAGCTCACCGTTGATGGCGGGAGTGAACACCGGGGAGCTGTTTTTT.

The chain uses TRBV7-9 and TRBJ2-2, with 8 bases lining up with TRBD1. The J segment lost 0 bases and the V segment lost 6 bases, leaving 6 bases of the junction unmatched. The CDR3 spans 16 residues. Germline V gene sequence: CDR1 SEHNR, CDR2 FQNEAQ (reference sequence). CDR3 protein: CASSFRQGTNTGELFF. The CDR3, as DNA: TGTGCCAGCAGTTTCCGACAGGGGACGAACACCGGGGAGCTGTTTTTT.

The chain recombines TRBV7-9 with TRBJ2-6; 7 positions match TRBD1. Germline CDR1 is SEHNR and CDR2 is FQNEAQ (reference sequence). This CDR3 is 17 amino acids long. V was pared by 5 bases and J by 0 bases, with 7 bases of the junction left unmatched. Here the CDR3 reads CASSRTGDPSGANVLTF. Here the CDR3 DNA reads TGTGCCAGCAGCCGCACAGGGGACCCCTCTGGGGCCAACGTCCTGACTTTC.

The rearrangement uses TRBV5-1 and TRBJ2-1; TRBD1 is a possible D gene (6 bases). The CDR3 is 14 amino acids. Germline CDR1 SGHRS, CDR2 YFSETQ. With 7 bases removed from V and 1 base from J, the gap between germline ends came to 12 bases. The CDR3 nucleotides read TGCGCCAGCCAAAGGGGACAATCCTACAATGAGCAGTTCTTC. Amino acid sequence: CASQRGQSYNEQFF.

A single count supports this clone. This chain connects TRBV12-3 or TRBV12-4 to TRBJ2-7; D perhaps matches TRBD1 (6 bases). Trimming stripped 4 bases from V and 2 bases from J, with 9 bases between. There are 13 residues in the CDR3. CDR3 in amino acids: CASSSNRAYEQYF. CDR3 sequence (DNA): TGTGCCAGCAGTTCCAACAGGGCCTACGAGCAGTACTTC.

The CDR3 bases are TGTGCCAGCAGCACAGACGGATCCGTTAATGAAAAACTGTTTTTT. Residues: CASSTDGSVNEKLFF. The rearrangement links TRBV6-5 to TRBJ1-4; D is unresolved. Germline V gives CDR1 MNHEY, CDR2 SVGAGI. The CDR3 spans 15 residues. V dropped 6 bases and J dropped 4 bases, with 15 bases sitting between them.

The gene calls are TRBV18 and TRBJ2-6; 16 nucleotides agree with TRBD2. The CDR3 runs 17 residues. The V segment lost 9 bases and the J segment 3 bases; nucleotides outside the gene matches: 5. Germline CDR1 KGHSH, CDR2 LQKENI. CDR3 DNA sequence: TGTGCCAGGCCGGGACTAGCGGGGGGGCTTGGGGCCAACGTCCTGACTTTC. Amino acid sequence: CARPGLAGGLGANVLTF.

This chain links TRBV28 with TRBJ2-7, with TRBD2 matching 10 bases. V lost 1 base, J lost 4 bases, and 4 bases stayed unmatched. The CDR3 consists of 15 residues. Germline CDR1 MDHEN, CDR2 SYDVKM. The CDR3 DNA sequence: TGTGCCAGCAGTTTATTTGGTAGCGGGGGGTACGAGCAGTACTTC. Amino acid sequence: CASSLFGSGGYEQYF.

Turning to this clone: The sample carries other DNA sequences with the same CDR3. This chain links TRBV12-3 or TRBV12-4 with TRBJ2-3; no reliable D call. Trimming left V 6 bases short and J 5 bases short, with 6 bases between. CDR3 length: 11 residues. The CDR3, as DNA: TGTGCCAGCAGCCCCCGAGATACGCAGTATTTT. It is translated as CASSPRDTQYF.